This T cell receptor beta chain is drawn from a study of blood T cell repertoires in COVID-19. At the level of the study: The analysed material was cDNA or gDNA that came from T cells, B-cell-depleted T cells, or PBMCs.

Seattle-derived patients entered the study during active infection and were followed longitudinally. In the original processing: Reference gene primer amplification gave estimated nucleated cell counts. Clones were read by immunoSEQ multiplex PCR, and TCRdb kept only the in-frame ones, dropping some. That table is the source of V, J and clone size, and D and trimming were worked out from the DNA. The profile shows under 85,000 clones, approximately 80% of them singletons. What was sequenced was peripheral blood. The clonotype originates from a man aged 45-60 years with COVID-19, enrolled during active disease.

CDR3 protein: CASSNYRGSIQYF. The CDR3 nucleotides read TGTGCCAGCAGTAACTACAGGGGGAGCATTCAGTACTTC. The chain carries TRBV6-5 and TRBJ2-4; 8 bases fit TRBD1. Germline V lookup: CDR1 MNHEY, CDR2 SVGAGI. The V and J ends lost 5 bases and 9 bases, in that order; junction bases with no gene match: 6. The CDR3 sequence is 13 residues long.